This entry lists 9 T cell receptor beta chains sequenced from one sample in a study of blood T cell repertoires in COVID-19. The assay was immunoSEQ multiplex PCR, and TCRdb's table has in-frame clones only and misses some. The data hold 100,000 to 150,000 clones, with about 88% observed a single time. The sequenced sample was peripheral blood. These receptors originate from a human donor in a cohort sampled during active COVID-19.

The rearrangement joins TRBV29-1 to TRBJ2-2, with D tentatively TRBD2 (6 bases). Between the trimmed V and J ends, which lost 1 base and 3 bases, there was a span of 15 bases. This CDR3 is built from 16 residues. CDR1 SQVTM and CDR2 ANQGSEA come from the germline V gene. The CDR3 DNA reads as TGCAGCGTTGAAGTTCAGGGAGGCGAGTACACCGGGGAGCTGTTTTTT. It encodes CSVEVQGGEYTGELFF.

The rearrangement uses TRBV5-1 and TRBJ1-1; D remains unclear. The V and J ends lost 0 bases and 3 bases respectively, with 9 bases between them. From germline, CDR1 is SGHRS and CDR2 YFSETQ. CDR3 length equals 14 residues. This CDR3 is CASSLDQVYTEAFF. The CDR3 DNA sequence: TGCGCCAGCAGCTTGGATCAGGTATACACTGAAGCTTTCTTT.

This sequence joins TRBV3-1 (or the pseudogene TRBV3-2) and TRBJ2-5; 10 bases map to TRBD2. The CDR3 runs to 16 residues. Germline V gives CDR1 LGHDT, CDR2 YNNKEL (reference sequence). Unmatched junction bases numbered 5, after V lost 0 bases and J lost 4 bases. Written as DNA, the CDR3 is TGTGCCAGCAGCCAAGACGGGCTAGCGGGAGCAGAGACCCAGTACTTC. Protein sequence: CASSQDGLAGAETQYF.

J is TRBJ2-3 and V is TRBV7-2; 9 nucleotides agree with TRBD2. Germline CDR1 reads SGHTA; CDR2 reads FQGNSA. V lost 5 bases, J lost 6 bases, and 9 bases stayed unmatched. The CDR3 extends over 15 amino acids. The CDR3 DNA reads TGTGCCAGCAGCCCGGTAGGCGGGGGGGTGGATACGCAGTATTTT. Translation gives CASSPVGGGVDTQYF.

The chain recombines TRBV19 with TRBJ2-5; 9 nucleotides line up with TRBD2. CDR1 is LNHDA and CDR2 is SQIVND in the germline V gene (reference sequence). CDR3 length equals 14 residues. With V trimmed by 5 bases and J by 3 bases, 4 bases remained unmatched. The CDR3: CASSRGTSKETQYF. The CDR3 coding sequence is TGTGCCAGTAGTCGCGGGACTAGCAAAGAGACCCAGTACTTC.

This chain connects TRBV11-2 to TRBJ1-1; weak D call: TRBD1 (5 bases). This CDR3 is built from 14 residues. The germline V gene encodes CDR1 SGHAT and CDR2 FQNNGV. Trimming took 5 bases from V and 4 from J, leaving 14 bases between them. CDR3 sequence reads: CASSQEGKGTEAFF. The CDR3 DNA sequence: TGTGCCAGCAGCCAGGAGGGGAAGGGCACTGAAGCTTTCTTT.

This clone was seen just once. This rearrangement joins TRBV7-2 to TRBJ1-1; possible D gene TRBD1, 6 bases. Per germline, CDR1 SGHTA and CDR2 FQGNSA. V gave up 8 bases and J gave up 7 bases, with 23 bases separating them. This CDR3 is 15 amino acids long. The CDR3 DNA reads TGTGCCAGCGGACTAAAGGCGGGGGGCGCATATGAAGCTTTCTTT. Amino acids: CASGLKAGGAYEAFF.

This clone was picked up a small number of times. CDR3 DNA sequence: TGTGCCAGCAGTTCGAACAGTAGGACCCAGTACTTC. It yields the protein CASSSNSRTQYF. The chain has TRBV28 and TRBJ2-5, with D uncertain. The length of the CDR3 is 12 residues. V was shortened by 4 bases and J by 7 bases, with 10 bases between the two germline ends. Germline CDR1 is MDHEN and CDR2 is SYDVKM.

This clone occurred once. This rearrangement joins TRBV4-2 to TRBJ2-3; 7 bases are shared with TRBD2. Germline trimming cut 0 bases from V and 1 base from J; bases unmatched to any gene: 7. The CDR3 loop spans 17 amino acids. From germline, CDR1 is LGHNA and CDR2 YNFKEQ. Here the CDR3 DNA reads TGTGCCAGCAGCCAAGAGAATTTGGGAGGGGGCACAGATACGCAGTATTTT. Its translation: CASSQENLGGGTDTQYF.